This entry features one TCR beta chain sequence. From germline, CDR1 is KGHDR and CDR2 SFDVKD. The CDR3 contains 14 residues. The V end was cut by 5 bases, the J end by 0 bases, with 9 bases between. The entry originates in a study of blood T cell repertoires in COVID-19. Across the study: The study drew acute and convalescent COVID-19 samples from the United States, Italy and Spain. The cDNA or gDNA used as material had been derived from T cells, B-cell-depleted T cells, or PBMCs.

Clones were read by immunoSEQ multiplex PCR, and TCRdb kept only the in-frame ones, dropping some. The data contain approximately 160,000 clones, roughly 73% of them seen just once; the ten biggest clones take up about 3%. The receptor comes from a man between 65 and 85 years old with acute or convalescent COVID-19. Source material: peripheral blood. J is TRBJ2-5 and V is TRBV24-1; D not resolved. Here the CDR3 reads CATSAAEYQETQYF. As DNA, the CDR3 is TGTGCCACCAGTGCTGCGGAGTACCAAGAGACCCAGTACTTC.